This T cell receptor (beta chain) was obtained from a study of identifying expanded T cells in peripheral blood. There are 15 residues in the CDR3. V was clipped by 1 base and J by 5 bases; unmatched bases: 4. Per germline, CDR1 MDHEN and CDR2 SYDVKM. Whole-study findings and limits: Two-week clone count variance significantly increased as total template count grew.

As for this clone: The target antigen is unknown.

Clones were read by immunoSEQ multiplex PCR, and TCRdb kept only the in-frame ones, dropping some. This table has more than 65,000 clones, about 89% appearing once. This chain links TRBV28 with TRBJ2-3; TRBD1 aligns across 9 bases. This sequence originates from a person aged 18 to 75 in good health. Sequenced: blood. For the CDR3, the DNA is TGTGCCAGCAGTTTATACAGGGGGCGGGAAGATACGCAGTATTTT. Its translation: CASSLYRGREDTQYF.